The 23 T cell receptor beta chains presented below share a single source sample, sequenced in a study of neoadjuvant anti-PD-1 for oral cavity cancer. Method: immunoSEQ multiplex PCR; TCRdb's copy keeps in-frame clones and lacks some. The sample carries over 65,000 clones, around 85% recorded once. Regarding time point: after neoadjuvant nivolumab, at surgical resection. The sample in question was PBMCs, obtained after nivolumab (anti-PD-1) treatment. The receptor set was obtained from a person between 35 and 79 years old with oral cavity squamous cell carcinoma.

The rearrangement uses TRBV29-1 and TRBJ2-1; 7 bases line up with TRBD2. The CDR3 is 14 residues long. The V segment lost 4 bases and the J segment 1 base; nucleotides outside the gene matches: 4. Germline-derived CDR1 and CDR2 are SQVTM and ANQGSEA. The chain's CDR3 is CSVGTSGSYNEQFF. Here the CDR3 DNA reads TGCAGCGTTGGGACTAGTGGGTCCTACAATGAGCAGTTCTTC.

The gene calls are TRBV5-1 and TRBJ1-2; a weak D match, TRBD1 (5 bases). Trimming removed 0 bases from V and 6 bases from J, with 9 bases in between. Germline CDR1 SGHRS, CDR2 YFSETQ. The CDR3 has 13 residues. As DNA, the CDR3 is TGCGCCAGCAGCTTGGTTCAGGGTGATGGCTACACCTTC. Amino acid sequence: CASSLVQGDGYTF.

V usage is TRBV7-3 and J usage is TRBJ2-7; 7 positions match TRBD1. This CDR3 comprises 13 residues. Trimming took 5 bases from V and 4 from J; bases not matched to a gene: 5. Germline loops: CDR1 SGHTA, CDR2 FQGTGA. The CDR3 loop reads CASSPGTEYEQYF. CDR3 DNA sequence: TGTGCCAGCAGCCCGGGGACAGAATACGAGCAGTACTTC. Supplemented by reference TRBV7-3 and TRBJ2-7, the full variable domain reads GAGVSQTPSNKVTEKGKYVELRCDPISGHTALYWYRQSLGQGPEFLIYFQGTGAADDSGLPNDRFFAVRPEGSVSTLKIQRTERGDSAVYLCASSPGTEYEQYFGPGTRLTVT.

The rearrangement links TRBV9 to TRBJ1-3; D is ambiguous. Trimming pared 0 bases from V and 9 bases from J, leaving 16 bases between. CDR1 is SGDLS and CDR2 is YYNGEE in the germline V gene. This CDR3 region has 15 residues. The CDR3 loop is CASSVAAHVEGTIYF. The CDR3 bases are TGTGCCAGCAGCGTAGCCGCACACGTGGAAGGCACCATATATTTT.

This sequence joins TRBV5-1 and TRBJ2-7; TRBD2 matches at 11 bases. The CDR3 length is 13 residues. Germline lookup yields CDR1 SGHRS and CDR2 YFSETQ. V shed 5 bases, J shed 3 bases, and the junction held 1 base outside the gene matches. CDR3 in amino acids: CASRLAGDYEQYF. The CDR3 DNA reads TGCGCCAGCAGACTAGCGGGGGACTACGAGCAGTACTTC.

This chain uses TRBV30 with TRBJ2-3; D possibly corresponds to TRBD2 (6 bases). The CDR3 has 13 residues. Trimming took off 7 bases at V and 0 bases at J, with 11 bases between the two ends. From germline, CDR1 is GTSNPN and CDR2 SVGIG (reference sequence). Here the CDR3 reads CALGLISTDTQYF. The CDR3 region has the DNA TGTGCCTTGGGACTGATTAGCACAGATACGCAGTATTTT.

The chain links TRBV28 to TRBJ1-5, with a possible D match to TRBD1 (5 bases). The V and J ends lost 8 bases and 3 bases respectively, with 14 bases between them. The CDR3 runs 14 residues. Germline V gene lookup returns CDR1 MDHEN and CDR2 SYDVKM. The CDR3 bases are TGTGCCAGCCGGGGGGGGAACCACAATCAGCCCCAGCATTTT. It yields the protein CASRGGNHNQPQHF.

The chain is built from TRBV6-5 and TRBJ2-2; 7 bases map to TRBD1. The CDR3 spans 15 residues. Per germline, CDR1 MNHEY and CDR2 SVGAGI. The V and J ends lost 6 bases and 3 bases, in that order; junction bases with no gene match: 7. CDR3 in DNA: TGTGCCAGCAGGACCACACAGGGGTACACCGGGGAGCTGTTTTTT. This encodes CASRTTQGYTGELFF.

V and J are TRBV4-1 and TRBJ1-4; possible D gene TRBD1, 5 bases. Germline CDR1 is MGHRA and CDR2 is YSYEKL. V lost 1 base, J lost 0 bases, and 15 bases lay in between. CDR3 length: 18 residues. CDR3 bases: TGCGCCAGCAGCCAAGTGCCATTGACAGCCTCAACTAATGAAAAACTGTTTTTT. It encodes CASSQVPLTASTNEKLFF.

The chain has TRBV6-5 and TRBJ2-7, with a tentative D call TRBD2 (6 bases). Per the germline V gene, CDR1 is MNHEY and CDR2 is SVGAGI. V lost 5 bases to trimming and J lost 3 bases, with 11 bases between them. CDR3 length: 13 residues. CDR3 region: CASSGGVVYEQYF. The CDR3 DNA is TGTGCCAGCAGTGGAGGGGTAGTCTACGAGCAGTACTTC.

The rearrangement links TRBV19 to TRBJ1-2; no clear D gene. CDR1 is LNHDA and CDR2 is SQIVND in the germline V gene (reference sequence). V was trimmed by 4 bases and J by 0 bases, leaving 6 bases between them. This CDR3 has 13 residues. The CDR3 reads CASSSTSNYGYTF. The CDR3 bases are TGTGCCAGTAGTAGTACCTCTAACTATGGCTACACCTTC.

The sample holds a few counts of this clone. The rearrangement joins TRBV6-6 to TRBJ1-5; the D gene is possibly TRBD1 (5 bases). CDR1 and CDR2 (germline): MNHNY, SVGAGI (reference sequence). V was clipped by 6 bases and J by 4 bases, with 7 bases between them. The CDR3 runs to 12 residues. Here the CDR3 DNA reads TGTGCCAGCAGCCAGGGAAATCAGCCCCAGCATTTT. It is translated as CASSQGNQPQHF.

The V gene is TRBV21-1, the J gene TRBJ1-1. TRBV21-1 is an annotated pseudogene. This CDR3 has 13 amino acids. CDR3 residues: CASVPEGNTEAFF. The CDR3, as DNA: TGTGCCAGCGTACCGGAAGGGAACACTGAAGCTTTCTTT.

The chain is built from TRBV28 and TRBJ2-3; 13 nucleotides align to TRBD2. After removal of 4 bases from V and 5 bases from J, the junction contained 3 bases not matched to a gene. The CDR3 has 15 amino acids. From germline, CDR1 is MDHEN and CDR2 SYDVKM. The CDR3 DNA reads TGTGCCAGCAGTTCCCGGACTAGCGGGAGAGATACGCAGTATTTT. Protein sequence: CASSSRTSGRDTQYF.

This rearrangement joins TRBV7-6 to TRBJ2-1; D remains ambiguous. Germline values: CDR1 SGHVS, CDR2 FNYEAQ. The V and J ends lost 6 bases and 9 bases respectively, with 27 bases between them. The length of the CDR3 is 17 residues. CDR3 DNA: TGTGCCAGCAGTTTGATCCCTACTATCTCGATTTACGGTGAGCAGTTCTTC. It yields the protein CASSLIPTISIYGEQFF. Together with reference TRBV7-6 and TRBJ2-1, the CDR3 gives the full variable domain: GAGVSQSPRYKVTKRGQDVALRCDPISGHVSLYWYRQALGQGPEFLTYFNYEAQQDKSGLPNDRFSAERPEGSISTLTIQRTEQRDSAMYRCASSLIPTISIYGEQFFGPGTRLTVL.

This chain connects TRBV5-1 to TRBJ1-2; no reliable D call. With 10 bases removed from V and 8 bases from J, the gap between germline ends came to 21 bases. Germline V gene lookup returns CDR1 SGHRS and CDR2 YFSETQ. The CDR3 covers 13 residues. The CDR3 loop is CASHRPGSGGYTF. The CDR3 region has the DNA TGCGCCTCCCATAGGCCAGGATCAGGCGGCTACACCTTC.

This rearrangement joins TRBV5-1 to TRBJ2-1; 10 bases line up with TRBD2. This CDR3 is built from 16 residues. Germline CDR1 reads SGHRS; CDR2 reads YFSETQ. Trimming took 0 bases from V and 8 from J; bases not matched to a gene: 8. DNA of the CDR3: TGCGCCAGCAGCTTGGGGCTAGCGGGGGTTCTACATGAGCAGTTCTTC. It codes for CASSLGLAGVLHEQFF.

Comments on this clone: At one end the junction does not follow the germline gene, possibly because of a read error. The rearrangement links TRBV4-1 to TRBJ2-7, with 9 bases aligning to TRBD1. Germline V gene lookup returns CDR1 MGHRA and CDR2 YSYEKL. The CDR3 runs to 15 residues. CDR3: CASSQPGQGLYDQYF. CDR3 nucleotides: TGCGCCAGCAGCCAGCCGGGACAGGGACTCTACGATCAGTACTTC.

The chain joins TRBV5-1 to TRBJ1-3; 7 bases match TRBD1. This CDR3 contains 14 residues. Germline V gives CDR1 SGHRS, CDR2 YFSETQ. Unmatched junction bases numbered 7, after V lost 4 bases and J lost 6 bases. The CDR3 loop reads CASSEGQWVNTIYF. CDR3 DNA: TGCGCCAGCAGCGAGGGACAGTGGGTAAACACCATATATTTT.

J is TRBJ1-1 and V is TRBV10-2; D is ambiguous. The CDR3 length is 13 residues. Germline CDR1 is WSHSY and CDR2 is SAAADI. Between the trimmed V and J ends, which lost 2 bases and 0 bases, there was a span of 4 bases. The CDR3 reads CASSEAVNTEAFF. The CDR3 DNA is TGCGCCAGCAGTGAGGCGGTGAACACTGAAGCTTTCTTT.

This clone was seen a handful of times. The chain employs TRBV5-1 and TRBJ2-3; 9 bases map to TRBD1. Germline values: CDR1 SGHRS, CDR2 YFSETQ. This CDR3 has 16 residues. The trim removed 2 bases at V and 3 bases at J, leaving 7 bases unmatched. The CDR3 region is CASSLVPTGGTDTQYF. For the CDR3, the DNA is TGCGCCAGCAGCTTAGTCCCGACAGGGGGGACAGATACGCAGTATTTT. Combining the CDR3 with reference TRBV5-1 and TRBJ2-3 gives the whole variable domain KAGVTQTPRYLIKTRGQQVTLSCSPISGHRSVSWYQQTPGQGLQFLFEYFSETQRNKGNFPGRFSGRQFSNSRSEMNVSTLELGDSALYLCASSLVPTGGTDTQYFGPGTRLTVL.

The J gene is TRBJ2-7, the V gene TRBV6-5; 9 positions agree with TRBD1. Per germline, CDR1 MNHEY and CDR2 SVGAGI. The CDR3 has 14 amino acids. With 5 bases clipped from V and 7 bases from J, the junction kept 9 bases outside the gene matches. The CDR3 DNA reads TGTGCCAGCAGTCCGACACAGGGGGCTTGGGAGCAGTACTTC. This codes for CASSPTQGAWEQYF.

V is TRBV5-1 and J is TRBJ1-1; D possibly corresponds to TRBD1 (5 bases). CDR1 is SGHRS, CDR2 YFSETQ, per germline. V was trimmed by 1 base and J by 2 bases, leaving 15 bases between them. CDR3 length: 16 residues. In DNA, the CDR3 is TGCGCCAGCAGCTTGAGCCTGCCAGGGCCAAACACTGAAGCTTTCTTT. This translates into CASSLSLPGPNTEAFF.